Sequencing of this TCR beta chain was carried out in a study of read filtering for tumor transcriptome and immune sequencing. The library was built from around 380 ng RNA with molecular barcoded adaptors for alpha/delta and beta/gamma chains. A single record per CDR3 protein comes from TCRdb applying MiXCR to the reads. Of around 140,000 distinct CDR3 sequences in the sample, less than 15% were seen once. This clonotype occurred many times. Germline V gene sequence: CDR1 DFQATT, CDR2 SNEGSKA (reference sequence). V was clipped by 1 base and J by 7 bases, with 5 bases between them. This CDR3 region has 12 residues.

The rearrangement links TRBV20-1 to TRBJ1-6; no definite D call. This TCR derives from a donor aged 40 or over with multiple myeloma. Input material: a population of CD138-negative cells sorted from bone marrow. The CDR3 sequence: CSARGNNSPLHF. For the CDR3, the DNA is TGCAGTGCTAGAGGGAACAATTCACCCCTCCACTTT.